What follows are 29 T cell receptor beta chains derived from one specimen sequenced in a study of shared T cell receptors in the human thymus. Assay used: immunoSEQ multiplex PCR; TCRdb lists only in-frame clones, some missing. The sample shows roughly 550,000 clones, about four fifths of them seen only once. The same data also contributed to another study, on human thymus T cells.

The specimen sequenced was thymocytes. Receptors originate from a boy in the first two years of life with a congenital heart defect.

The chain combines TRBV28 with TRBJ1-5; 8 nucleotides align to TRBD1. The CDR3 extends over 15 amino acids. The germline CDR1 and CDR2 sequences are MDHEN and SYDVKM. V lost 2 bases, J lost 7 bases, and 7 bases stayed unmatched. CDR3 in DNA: TGTGCCAGCAGTTTAGAGACAGGGGAGGAACAGCCCCAGCATTTT. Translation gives CASSLETGEEQPQHF.

In DNA form, the CDR3 reads TGTGCCAGCAGTCAGACTAGCATAGGCGAGCAGTACTTC. This gives the protein CASSQTSIGEQYF. The chain links TRBV5-4 to TRBJ2-7, with 7 bases aligning to TRBD2. Germline CDR1 reads SGHNT; CDR2 reads YYREEE (reference sequence). The J segment lost 6 bases and the V segment lost 5 bases, leaving 8 bases of the junction unmatched. CDR3 length equals 13 residues.

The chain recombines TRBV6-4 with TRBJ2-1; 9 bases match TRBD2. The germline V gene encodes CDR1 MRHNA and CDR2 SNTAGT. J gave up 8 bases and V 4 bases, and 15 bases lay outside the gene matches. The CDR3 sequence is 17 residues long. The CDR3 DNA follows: TGTGCCAGCAGTGCCCGGGGGGGTAGCGGGAGTGGCGATGAGCAGTTCTTC. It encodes CASSARGGSGSGDEQFF.

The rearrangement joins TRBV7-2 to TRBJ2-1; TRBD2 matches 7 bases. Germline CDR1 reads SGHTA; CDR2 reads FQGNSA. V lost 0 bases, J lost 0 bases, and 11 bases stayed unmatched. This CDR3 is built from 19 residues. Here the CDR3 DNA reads TGTGCCAGCAGCTTAGCCCCCCTAGCGGCTACTGGCTCCTACAATGAGCAGTTCTTC. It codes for CASSLAPLAATGSYNEQFF. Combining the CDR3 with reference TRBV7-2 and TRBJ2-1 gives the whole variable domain GAGVSQSPSNKVTEKGKDVELRCDPISGHTALYWYRQSLGQGLEFLIYFQGNSAPDKSGLPSDRFSAERTGGSVSTLTIQRTQQEDSAVYLCASSLAPLAATGSYNEQFFGPGTRLTVL.

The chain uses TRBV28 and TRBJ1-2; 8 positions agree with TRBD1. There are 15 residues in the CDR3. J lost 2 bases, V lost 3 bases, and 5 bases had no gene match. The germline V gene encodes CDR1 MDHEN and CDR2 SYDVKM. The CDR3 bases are TGTGCCAGCAGTTTGTGGACAGGGTCAAACTATGGCTACACCTTC. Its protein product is CASSLWTGSNYGYTF.

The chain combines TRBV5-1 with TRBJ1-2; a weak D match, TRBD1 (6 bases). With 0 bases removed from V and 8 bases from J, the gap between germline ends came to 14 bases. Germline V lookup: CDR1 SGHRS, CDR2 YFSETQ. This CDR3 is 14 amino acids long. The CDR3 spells CASSLGQGNGGYTF. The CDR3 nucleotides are TGCGCCAGCAGCTTGGGGCAGGGGAACGGCGGCTACACCTTC.

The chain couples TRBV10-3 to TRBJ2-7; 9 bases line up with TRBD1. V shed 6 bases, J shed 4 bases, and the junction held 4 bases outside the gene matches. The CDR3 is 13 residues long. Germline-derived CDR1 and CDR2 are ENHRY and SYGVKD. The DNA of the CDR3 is TGTGCCATCAGACGGGACAGGGATTACGAGCAGTACTTC. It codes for CAIRRDRDYEQYF.

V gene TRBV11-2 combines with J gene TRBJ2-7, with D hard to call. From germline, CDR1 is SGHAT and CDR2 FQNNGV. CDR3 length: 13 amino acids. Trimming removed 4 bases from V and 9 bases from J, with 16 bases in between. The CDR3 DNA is TGTGCCAGCAGCTCCCCCGAGAAGCCGGGGCAGTACTTC. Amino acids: CASSSPEKPGQYF. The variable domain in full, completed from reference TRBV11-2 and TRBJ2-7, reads EAGVAQSPRYKIIEKRQSVAFWCNPISGHATLYWYQQILGQGPKLLIQFQNNGVVDDSQLPKDRFSAERLKGVDSTLKIQPAKLEDSAVYLCASSSPEKPGQYFGPGTRLTVT.

CDR3 region: CASSPGRQGEDRQPQHF. In DNA form, the CDR3 reads TGTGCCAGTAGCCCAGGCAGGCAGGGGGAGGATAGGCAGCCCCAGCATTTT. The chain carries TRBV19 and TRBJ1-5; 7 bases agree with TRBD1. The CDR3 is made up of 17 amino acids. J gave up 7 bases and V 6 bases, and 18 bases lay outside the gene matches. Per germline, CDR1 LNHDA and CDR2 SQIVND (reference sequence). The full variable domain, with the rest looked up from reference TRBV19 and TRBJ1-5, is DGGITQSPKYLFRKEGQNVTLSCEQNLNHDAMYWYRQDPGQGLRLIYYSQIVNDFQKGDIAEGYSVSREKKESFPLTVTSAQKNPTAFYLCASSPGRQGEDRQPQHFGDGTRLSIL.

CDR3 amino acids: CASSPEGPNEQFF. Here the CDR3 DNA reads TGTGCCAGCAGCCCGGAGGGCCCCAATGAGCAGTTCTTC. This chain joins TRBV27 and TRBJ2-1; the D gene is possibly TRBD2 (6 bases). With 6 bases removed from V and 6 bases from J, the gap between germline ends came to 12 bases. Germline values: CDR1 MNHEY, CDR2 SMNVEV (reference sequence). The length of the CDR3 is 13 residues.

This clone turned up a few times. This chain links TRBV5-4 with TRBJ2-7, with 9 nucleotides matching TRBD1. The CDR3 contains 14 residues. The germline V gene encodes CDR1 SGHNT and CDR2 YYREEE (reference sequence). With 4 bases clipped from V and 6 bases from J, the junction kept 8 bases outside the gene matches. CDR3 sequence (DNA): TGTGCCAGCAGCCCCCGGGACAGGGACCGCGAGCAGTACTTC. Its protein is CASSPRDRDREQYF.

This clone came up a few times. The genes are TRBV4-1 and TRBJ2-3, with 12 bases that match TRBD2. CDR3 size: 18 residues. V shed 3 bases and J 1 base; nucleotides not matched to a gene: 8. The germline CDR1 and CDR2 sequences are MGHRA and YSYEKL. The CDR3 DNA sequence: TGCGCCAGCAGCCACCTAGCGGGAGGGCCGAGGGGCACAGATACGCAGTATTTT. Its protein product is CASSHLAGGPRGTDTQYF.

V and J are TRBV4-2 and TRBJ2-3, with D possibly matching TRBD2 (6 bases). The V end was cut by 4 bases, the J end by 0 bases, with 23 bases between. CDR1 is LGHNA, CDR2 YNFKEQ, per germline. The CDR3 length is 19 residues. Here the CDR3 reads CASSLSSPLFSGSTDTQYF. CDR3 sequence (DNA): TGTGCCAGCAGCCTATCATCCCCCCTTTTTAGCGGTAGCACAGATACGCAGTATTTT.

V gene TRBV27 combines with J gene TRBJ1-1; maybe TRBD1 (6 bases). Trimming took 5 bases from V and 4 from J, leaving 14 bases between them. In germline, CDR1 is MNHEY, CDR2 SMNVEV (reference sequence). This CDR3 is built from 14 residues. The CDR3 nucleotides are TGTGCCAGCAGTCCCAGGGGTGGGACCACTGAAGCTTTCTTT. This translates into CASSPRGGTTEAFF.

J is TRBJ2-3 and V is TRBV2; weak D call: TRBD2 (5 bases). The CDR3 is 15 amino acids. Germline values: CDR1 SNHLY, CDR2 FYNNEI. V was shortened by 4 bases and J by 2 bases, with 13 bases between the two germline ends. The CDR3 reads CASSVHERYTDTQYF. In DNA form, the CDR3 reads TGTGCCAGCAGTGTACATGAGCGGTACACAGATACGCAGTATTTT. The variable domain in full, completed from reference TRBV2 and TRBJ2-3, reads EPEVTQTPSHQVTQMGQEVILRCVPISNHLYFYWYRQILGQKVEFLVSFYNNEISEKSEIFDDQFSVERPDGSNFTLKIRSTKLEDSAMYFCASSVHERYTDTQYFGPGTRLTVL.

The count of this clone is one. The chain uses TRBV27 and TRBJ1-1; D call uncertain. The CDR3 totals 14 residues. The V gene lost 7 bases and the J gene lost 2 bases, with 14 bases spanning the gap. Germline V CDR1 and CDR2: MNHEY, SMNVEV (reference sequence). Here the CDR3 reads CASTPNEGNTEAFF. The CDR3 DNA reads TGTGCCAGCACCCCCAACGAGGGAAACACTGAAGCTTTCTTT.

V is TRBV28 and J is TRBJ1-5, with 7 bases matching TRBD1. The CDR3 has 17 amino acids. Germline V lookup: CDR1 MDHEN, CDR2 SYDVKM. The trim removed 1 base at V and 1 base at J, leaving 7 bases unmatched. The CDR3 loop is CASSLFSRGMSNQPQHF. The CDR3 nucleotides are TGTGCCAGCAGTTTATTCTCCAGGGGGATGAGCAATCAGCCCCAGCATTTT.

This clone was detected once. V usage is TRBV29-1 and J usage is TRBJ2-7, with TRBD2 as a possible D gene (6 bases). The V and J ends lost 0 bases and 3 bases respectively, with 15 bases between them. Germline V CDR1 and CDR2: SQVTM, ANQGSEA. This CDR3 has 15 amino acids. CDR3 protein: CSVEERRGWGYEQYF. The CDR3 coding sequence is TGCAGCGTTGAAGAAAGGCGGGGATGGGGCTACGAGCAGTACTTC.

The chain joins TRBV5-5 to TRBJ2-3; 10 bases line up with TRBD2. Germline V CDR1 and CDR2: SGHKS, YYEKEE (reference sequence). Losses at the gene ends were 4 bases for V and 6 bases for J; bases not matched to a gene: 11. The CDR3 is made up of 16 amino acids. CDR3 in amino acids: CASSPGEREGLDTQYF. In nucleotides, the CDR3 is TGTGCCAGCAGCCCGGGGGAGCGGGAGGGCCTGGATACGCAGTATTTT. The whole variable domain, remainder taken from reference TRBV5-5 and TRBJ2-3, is DAGVTQSPTHLIKTRGQQVTLRCSPISGHKSVSWYQQVLGQGPQFIFQYYEKEERGRGNFPDRFSARQFPNYSSELNVNALLLGDSALYLCASSPGEREGLDTQYFGPGTRLTVL.

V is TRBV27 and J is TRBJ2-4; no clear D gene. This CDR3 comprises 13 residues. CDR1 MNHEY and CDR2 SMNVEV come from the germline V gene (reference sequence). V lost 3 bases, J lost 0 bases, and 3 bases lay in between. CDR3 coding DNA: TGTGCCAGCAGTTTTAGAGCCAAAAACATTCAGTACTTC. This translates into CASSFRAKNIQYF.

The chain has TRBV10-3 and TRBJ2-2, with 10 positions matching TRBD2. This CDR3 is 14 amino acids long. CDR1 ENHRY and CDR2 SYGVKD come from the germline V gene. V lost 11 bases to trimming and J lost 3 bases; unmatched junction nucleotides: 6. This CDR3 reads CASTLAGDTGELFF. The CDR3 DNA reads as TGTGCCTCCACCCTAGCGGGAGACACCGGGGAGCTGTTTTTT.

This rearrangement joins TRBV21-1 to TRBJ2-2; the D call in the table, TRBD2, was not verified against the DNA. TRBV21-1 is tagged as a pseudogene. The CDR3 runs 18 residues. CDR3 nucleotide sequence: TGTGCCAGCAGCAAAGGGCAGCGGGAGATCAAAGGCACCGGGGAGCTGTTTTTT. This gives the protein CASSKGQREIKGTGELFF.

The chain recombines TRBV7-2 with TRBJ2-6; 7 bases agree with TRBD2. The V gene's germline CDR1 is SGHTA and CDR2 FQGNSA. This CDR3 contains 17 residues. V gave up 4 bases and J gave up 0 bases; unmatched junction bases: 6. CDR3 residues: CASSWGGINSGANVLTF. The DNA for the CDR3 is TGTGCCAGCAGCTGGGGGGGGATTAACTCTGGGGCCAACGTCCTGACTTTC.

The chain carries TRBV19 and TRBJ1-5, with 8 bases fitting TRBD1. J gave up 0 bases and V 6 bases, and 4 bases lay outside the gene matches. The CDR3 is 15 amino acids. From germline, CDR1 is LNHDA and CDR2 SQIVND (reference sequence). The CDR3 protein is CASSTQGASNQPQHF. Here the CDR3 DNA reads TGTGCCAGTAGCACCCAGGGGGCTAGCAATCAGCCCCAGCATTTT.

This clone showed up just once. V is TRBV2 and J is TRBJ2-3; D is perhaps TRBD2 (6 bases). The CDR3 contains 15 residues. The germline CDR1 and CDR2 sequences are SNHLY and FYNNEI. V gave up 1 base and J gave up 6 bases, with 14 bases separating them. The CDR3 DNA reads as TGTGCCAGCAGTGAAGAGCGGGCGGATAGGGATACGCAGTATTTT. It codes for CASSEERADRDTQYF.

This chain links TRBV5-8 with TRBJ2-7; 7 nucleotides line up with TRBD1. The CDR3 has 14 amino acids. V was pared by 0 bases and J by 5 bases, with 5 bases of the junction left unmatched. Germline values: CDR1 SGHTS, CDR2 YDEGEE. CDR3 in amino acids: CASSLGDSPHEQYF. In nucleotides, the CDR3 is TGTGCCAGCAGCTTGGGGGACAGTCCCCACGAGCAGTACTTC.

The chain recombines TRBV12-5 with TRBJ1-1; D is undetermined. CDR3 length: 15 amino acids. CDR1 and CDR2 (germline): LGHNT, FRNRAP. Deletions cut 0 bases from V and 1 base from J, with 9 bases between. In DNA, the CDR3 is TGTGCTAGTGGTTTGGTACTTGAGGAGAACACTGAAGCTTTCTTT. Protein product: CASGLVLEENTEAFF.

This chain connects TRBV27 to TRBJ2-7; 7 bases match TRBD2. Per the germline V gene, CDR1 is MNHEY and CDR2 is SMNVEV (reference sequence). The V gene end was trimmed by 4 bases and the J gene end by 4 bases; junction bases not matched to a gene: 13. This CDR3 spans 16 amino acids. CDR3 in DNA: TGTGCCAGCAGTTCCCATTTAGGCGGGAGTTGGTACGAGCAGTACTTC. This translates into CASSSHLGGSWYEQYF.

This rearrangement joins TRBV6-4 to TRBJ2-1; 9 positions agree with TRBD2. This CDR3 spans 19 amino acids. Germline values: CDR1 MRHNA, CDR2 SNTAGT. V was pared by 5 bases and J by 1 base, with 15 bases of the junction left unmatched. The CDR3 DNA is TGTGCCAGCAGTCAAGACAGGGACCTAGCGGGACCTTCCTACAATGAGCAGTTCTTC. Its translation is CASSQDRDLAGPSYNEQFF.